The entry that follows covers one T cell receptor (beta chain) sequence. The sample is drawn from a study of T-cell memory formation after mild COVID-19. CDR1 and CDR2 from the germline V gene are SQVTM and ANQGSEA. Trimming stripped 7 bases from V and 6 bases from J, with 16 bases between. The CDR3 totals 14 residues. MiXCR, run by TCRdb on the 5' RACE reads, gives a single entry per CDR3 protein. Altogether 400,000 to 500,000 distinct CDR3 sequences are present, 18% being singletons, with the ten largest covering 20% to 25%. This receptor was taken from a man aged 18 to 29 who had mild COVID-19 (a few samples of this study predate the infection). Cell type and time point are not known. The sample comprised PBMCs or a T cell subset sorted from them (not recorded which). The V and J genes are TRBV29-1 and TRBJ1-6; D possibly corresponds to TRBD1 (5 bases). This CDR3 is CSGRRGTGNSPLHF. CDR3 coding DNA: TGCAGCGGCAGACGGGGGACGGGTAATTCACCCCTCCACTTT.